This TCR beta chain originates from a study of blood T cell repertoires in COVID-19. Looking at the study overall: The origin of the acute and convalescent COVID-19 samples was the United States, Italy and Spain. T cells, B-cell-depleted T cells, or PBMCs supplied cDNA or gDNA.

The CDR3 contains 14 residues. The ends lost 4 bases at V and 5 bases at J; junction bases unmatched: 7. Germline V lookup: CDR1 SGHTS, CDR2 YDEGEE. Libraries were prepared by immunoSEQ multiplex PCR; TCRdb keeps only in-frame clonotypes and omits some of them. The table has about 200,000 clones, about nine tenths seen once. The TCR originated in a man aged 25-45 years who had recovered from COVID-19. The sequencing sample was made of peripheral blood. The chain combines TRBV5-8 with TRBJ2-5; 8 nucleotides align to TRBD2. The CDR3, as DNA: TGTGCCAGCAGCCCCGGGGGGGGAGACGAGACCCAGTACTTC. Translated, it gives CASSPGGGDETQYF. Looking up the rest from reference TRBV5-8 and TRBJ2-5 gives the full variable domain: EAGVTQSPTHLIKTRGQQATLRCSPISGHTSVYWYQQALGLGLQFLLWYDEGEERNRGNFPPRFSGRQFPNYSSELNVNALELEDSALYLCASSPGGGDETQYFGPGTRLLVL.